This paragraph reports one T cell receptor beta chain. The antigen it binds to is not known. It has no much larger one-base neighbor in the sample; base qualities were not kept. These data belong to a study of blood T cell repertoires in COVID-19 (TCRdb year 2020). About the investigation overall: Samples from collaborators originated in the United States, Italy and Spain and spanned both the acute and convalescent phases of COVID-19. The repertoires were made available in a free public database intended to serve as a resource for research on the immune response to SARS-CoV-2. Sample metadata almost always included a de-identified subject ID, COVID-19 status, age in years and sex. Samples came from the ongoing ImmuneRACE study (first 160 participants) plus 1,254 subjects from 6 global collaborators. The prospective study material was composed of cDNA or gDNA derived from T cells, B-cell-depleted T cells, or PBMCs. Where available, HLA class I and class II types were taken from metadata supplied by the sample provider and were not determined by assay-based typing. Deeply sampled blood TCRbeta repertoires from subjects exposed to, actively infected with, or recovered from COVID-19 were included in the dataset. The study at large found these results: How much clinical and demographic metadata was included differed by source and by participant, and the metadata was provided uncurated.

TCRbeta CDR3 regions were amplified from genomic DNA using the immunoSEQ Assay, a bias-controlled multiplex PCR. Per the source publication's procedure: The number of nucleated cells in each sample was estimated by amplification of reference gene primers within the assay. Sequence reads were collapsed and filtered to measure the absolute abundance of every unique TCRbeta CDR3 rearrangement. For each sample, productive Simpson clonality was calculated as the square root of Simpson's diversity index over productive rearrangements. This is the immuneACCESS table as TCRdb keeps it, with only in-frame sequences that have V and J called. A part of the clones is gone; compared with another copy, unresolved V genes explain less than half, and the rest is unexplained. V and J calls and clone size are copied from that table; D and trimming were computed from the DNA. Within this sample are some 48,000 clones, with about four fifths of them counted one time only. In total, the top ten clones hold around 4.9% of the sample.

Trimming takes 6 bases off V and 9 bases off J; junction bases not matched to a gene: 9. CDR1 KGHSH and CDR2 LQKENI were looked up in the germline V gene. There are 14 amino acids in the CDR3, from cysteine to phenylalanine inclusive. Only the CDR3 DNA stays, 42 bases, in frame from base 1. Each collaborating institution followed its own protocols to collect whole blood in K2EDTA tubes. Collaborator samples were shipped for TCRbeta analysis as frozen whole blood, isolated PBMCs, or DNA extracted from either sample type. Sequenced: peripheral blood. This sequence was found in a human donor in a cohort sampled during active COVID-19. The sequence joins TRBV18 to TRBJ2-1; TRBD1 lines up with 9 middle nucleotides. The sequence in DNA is TGTGCCAGCTCCCGGGACAGGGAAAGAACTGAGCAGTTCTTC. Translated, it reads CASSRDRERTEQFF.